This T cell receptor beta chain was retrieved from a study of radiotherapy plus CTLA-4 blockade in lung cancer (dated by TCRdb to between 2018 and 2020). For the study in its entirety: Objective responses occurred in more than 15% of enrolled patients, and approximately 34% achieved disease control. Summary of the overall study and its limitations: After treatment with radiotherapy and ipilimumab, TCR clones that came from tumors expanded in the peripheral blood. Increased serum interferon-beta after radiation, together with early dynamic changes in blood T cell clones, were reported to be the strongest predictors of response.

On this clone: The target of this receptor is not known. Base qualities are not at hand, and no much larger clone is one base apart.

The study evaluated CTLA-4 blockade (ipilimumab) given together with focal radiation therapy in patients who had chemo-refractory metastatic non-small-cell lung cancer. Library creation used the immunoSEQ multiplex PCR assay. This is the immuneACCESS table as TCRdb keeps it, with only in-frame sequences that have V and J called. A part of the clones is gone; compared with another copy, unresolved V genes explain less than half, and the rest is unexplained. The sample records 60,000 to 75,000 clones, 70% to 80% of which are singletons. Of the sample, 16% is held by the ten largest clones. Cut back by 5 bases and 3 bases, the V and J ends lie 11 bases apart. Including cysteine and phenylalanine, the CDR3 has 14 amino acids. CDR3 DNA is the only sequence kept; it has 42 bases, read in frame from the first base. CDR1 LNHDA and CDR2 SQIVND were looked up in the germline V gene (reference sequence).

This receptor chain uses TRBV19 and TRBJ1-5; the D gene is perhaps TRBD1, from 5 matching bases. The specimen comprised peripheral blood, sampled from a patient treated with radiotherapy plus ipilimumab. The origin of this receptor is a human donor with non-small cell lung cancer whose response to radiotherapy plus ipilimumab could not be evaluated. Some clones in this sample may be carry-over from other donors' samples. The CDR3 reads CASSLGGDNQPQHF. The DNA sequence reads TGTGCCAGTAGTCTGGGAGGGGACAATCAGCCCCAGCATTTT.